This T cell receptor (beta chain) was found in a study of T-cell reconstitution after alpha-beta-depleted transplantation in children. Regarding the study as a whole: Counts and diversity of T cells one year after transplant came mostly from newly produced T cells. Reportedly, only several hundred clones from non-depleted graft cells drove alpha-beta T-cell counts at about two months. The study traced high day-60 TCRbeta diversity in some patients to surviving recipient T cells and thymic progenitors.

A library of TCRbeta sequences, prepared with unique molecular identifiers, was generated. Each CDR3 protein is one row after TCRdb ran MiXCR on the PCR reads. The sample consists of about 580,000 distinct CDR3 sequences, 23% of them appearing once. CDR1 SGHNT and CDR2 YENEEA come from the germline V gene. V shed 11 bases and J 4 bases; nucleotides not matched to a gene: 7. The CDR3 spans 13 residues. As to this clonotype: Its cognate antigen is unknown.

The input for sequencing was PBMCs, mostly from graft donor cells, taken 360 days after TCRalphabeta/CD19-depleted stem cell transplant. The source is a boy younger than two who had a stem cell transplant for acute myeloid leukemia, so the T cells may come from the graft donor. The chain is built from TRBV11-3 and TRBJ2-5; TRBD1 aligns across 10 bases. CDR3 residues: CACAGTGVETQYF. DNA of the CDR3: TGTGCCTGCGCCGGGACAGGGGTAGAGACCCAGTACTTC.